This T cell receptor (beta chain) emerged from a study of control samples from healthy donors and cancer patients. CDR1 is SGHTA, CDR2 FQGTGA, per germline. This CDR3 region has 15 residues. Trimming cost V 9 bases and J 1 base, with 18 bases left between them. TCRdb's table, derived via immunoSEQ multiplex PCR, lists solely in-frame clones and lacks some. Here the sample spans fewer than 120,000 clones, around 87% being singletons. V gene TRBV7-3 combines with J gene TRBJ1-1; perhaps TRBD1 as D (6 bases). The sequence derives from a woman aged 55 to 70 with lung cancer. The sequencing input was PBMCs. CDR3 sequence reads: CARGGGYRKNTEAFF. The CDR3 DNA sequence: TGTGCCAGGGGAGGGGGATATCGAAAGAACACTGAAGCTTTCTTT.